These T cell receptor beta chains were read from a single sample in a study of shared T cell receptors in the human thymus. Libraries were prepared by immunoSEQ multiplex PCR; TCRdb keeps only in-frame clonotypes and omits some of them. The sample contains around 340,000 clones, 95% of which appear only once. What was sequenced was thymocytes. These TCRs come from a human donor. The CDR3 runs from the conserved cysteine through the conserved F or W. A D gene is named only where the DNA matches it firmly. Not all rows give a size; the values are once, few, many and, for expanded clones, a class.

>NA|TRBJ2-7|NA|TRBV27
CASSPLYRVAEGLNAYEQYF
TGTGCCAGCAGTCCCCTCTACCGGGTAGCGGAGGGCCTGAATGCCTACGAGCAGTACTTC
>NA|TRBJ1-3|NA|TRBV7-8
CASSSSQSPSGNTIYF
TGTGCCAGCAGCTCCTCCCAGTCCCCTTCTGGAAACACCATATATTTT
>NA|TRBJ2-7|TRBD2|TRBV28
CASSWRAGAGGGSVIYEQYF
TGTGCCAGCAGTTGGAGGGCCGGAGCGGGAGGGGGATCGGTGATCTACGAGCAGTACTTC
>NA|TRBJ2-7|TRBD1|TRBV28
CASSLTGGFKDEQYF
TGTGCCAGCAGTTTGACAGGGGGGTTTAAGGACGAGCAGTACTTC
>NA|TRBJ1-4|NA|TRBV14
CASSRRSRNEKLFF
TGTGCCAGCAGCCGGCGTAGCCGGAATGAAAAACTGTTTTTT
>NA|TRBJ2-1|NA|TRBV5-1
CASSSGPGHYLSYNEQFF
TGCGCCAGCAGCTCGGGACCGGGACACTACCTCTCCTACAATGAGCAGTTCTTC
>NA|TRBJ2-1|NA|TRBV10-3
CAIRGGTGAGNEQFF
TGTGCCATCAGGGGCGGGACGGGGGCCGGCAATGAGCAGTTCTTC
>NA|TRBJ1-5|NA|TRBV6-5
CASSLGAGNQPQHF
TGTGCCAGCAGTTTGGGGGCAGGCAATCAGCCCCAGCATTTT
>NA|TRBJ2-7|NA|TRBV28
CASTPPGEPSYEQYF
TGTGCCAGCACCCCCCCGGGTGAACCCTCCTACGAGCAGTACTTC
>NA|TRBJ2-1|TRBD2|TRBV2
CATSPPGTSTRNEQFF
TGTGCCACTTCACCCCCGGGGACTAGCACCCGCAATGAGCAGTTCTTC
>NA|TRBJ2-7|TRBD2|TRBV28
CASSSYGLAGSDEQYF
TGTGCCAGCAGTTCGTACGGACTAGCGGGTAGCGACGAGCAGTACTTC
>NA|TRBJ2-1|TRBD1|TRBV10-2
CASRSGTGAYNEQFF
TGCGCCAGCAGATCCGGGACAGGGGCATACAATGAGCAGTTCTTC
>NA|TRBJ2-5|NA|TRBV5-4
CASSLMDRPPFRETQYF
TGTGCCAGCAGCTTGATGGACAGACCCCCCTTCCGAGAGACCCAGTACTTC
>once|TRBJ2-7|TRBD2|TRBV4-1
CASKEASGSSIYEQYF
TGCGCCAGCAAGGAAGCTAGCGGGAGTTCGATCTACGAGCAGTACTTC
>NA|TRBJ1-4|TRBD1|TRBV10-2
CASREGQGKEKLFF
TGCGCCAGCAGAGAGGGACAGGGGAAAGAAAAACTGTTTTTT
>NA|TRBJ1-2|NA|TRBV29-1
CSVAGFYGYTF
TGCAGCGTTGCGGGGTTCTATGGCTACACCTTC
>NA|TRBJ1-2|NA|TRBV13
CASSLERGANYGYTF
TGTGCCAGCAGCTTAGAGCGGGGAGCTAACTATGGCTACACCTTC
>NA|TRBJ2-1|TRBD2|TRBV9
CASSVDRGGRAFHNEQFF
TGTGCCAGCAGCGTAGATCGGGGCGGGAGGGCCTTCCACAATGAGCAGTTCTTC
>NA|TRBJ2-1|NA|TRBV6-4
CASSPPAGRSSYNEQFF
TGTGCCAGCAGCCCCCCGGCCGGGCGGAGCTCCTACAATGAGCAGTTCTTC
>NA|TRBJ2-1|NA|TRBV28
CASIDPVEYNEQFF
TGTGCCAGCATTGACCCCGTGGAGTACAATGAGCAGTTCTTC
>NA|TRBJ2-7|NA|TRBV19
CASSTCCEQYF
TGTGCCAGTAGTACTTGTTGCGAGCAGTACTTC
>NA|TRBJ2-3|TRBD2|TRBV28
CASSSSRPIAGRTDTQYF
TGTGCCAGCAGTTCATCGAGGCCCATAGCGGGGCGCACAGATACGCAGTATTTT
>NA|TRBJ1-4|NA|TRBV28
CGVAQSTNEKLFF
TGTGGGGTCGCCCAGTCAACTAATGAAAAACTGTTTTTT
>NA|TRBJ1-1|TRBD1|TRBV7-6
CASSLRTGGVGITEAFF
TGTGCCAGCAGCTTAAGAACAGGGGGCGTGGGGATCACTGAAGCTTTCTTT
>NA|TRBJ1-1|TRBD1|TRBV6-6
CASSYPSRTGPTEAFF
TGTGCCAGCAGTTACCCATCCCGGACAGGGCCCACTGAAGCTTTCTTT
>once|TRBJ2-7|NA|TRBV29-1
CSVREGVGISYEQYF
TGCAGCGTACGCGAGGGGGTGGGAATTTCCTACGAGCAGTACTTC
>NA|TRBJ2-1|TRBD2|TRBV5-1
CASALSLTGTREKSSYNEQFF
TGCGCCAGCGCACTGAGCCTTACCGGGACTAGGGAAAAGAGCTCCTACAATGAGCAGTTCTTC
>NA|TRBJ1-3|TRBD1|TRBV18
CASSPWTGGGNTIYF
TGTGCCAGCTCACCTTGGACAGGGGGCGGAAACACCATATATTTT
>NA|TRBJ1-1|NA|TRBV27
CAGRPRSTEAFF
TGTGCCGGCAGACCGCGTAGCACTGAAGCTTTCTTT
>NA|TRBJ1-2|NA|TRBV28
CASSLSASFYGYTF
TGTGCCAGCAGTTTATCGGCCAGTTTCTATGGCTACACCTTC
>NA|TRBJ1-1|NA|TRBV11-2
CASSFCSAPSTEAFF
TGTGCCAGCAGCTTCTGCAGTGCCCCGAGCACTGAAGCTTTCTTT
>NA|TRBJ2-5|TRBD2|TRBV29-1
CSAESGGTSGGPQETQYF
TGCAGCGCAGAGAGCGGGGGAACTAGCGGGGGGCCCCAAGAGACCCAGTACTTC
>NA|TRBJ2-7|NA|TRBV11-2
CASSHRSGPTYEQYF
TGTGCCAGCAGCCATCGTAGCGGTCCGACCTACGAGCAGTACTTC
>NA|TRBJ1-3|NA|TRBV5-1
CASSLITGNTIYF
TGCGCCAGCAGCTTGATTACTGGAAACACCATATATTTT
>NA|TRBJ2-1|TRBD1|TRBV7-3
CASSSDPRGNYNEQFF
TGTGCCAGCAGCTCTGATCCCAGGGGGAACTACAATGAGCAGTTCTTC
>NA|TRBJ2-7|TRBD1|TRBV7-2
CASSADRGLGSYEQYF
TGTGCCAGCAGCGCCGACAGGGGGCTTGGGAGCTACGAGCAGTACTTC
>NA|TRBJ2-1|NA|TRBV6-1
CASSAPSPGNEQFF
TGTGCCAGCAGTGCACCATCCCCAGGCAATGAGCAGTTCTTC
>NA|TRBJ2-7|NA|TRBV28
CASRGSLDEQYF
TGTGCCAGCAGGGGGTCGCTGGACGAGCAGTACTTC
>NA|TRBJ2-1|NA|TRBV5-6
CASSLAGRNNRNEQFF
TGTGCCAGCAGCTTGGCGGGGAGGAATAATAGAAATGAGCAGTTCTTC
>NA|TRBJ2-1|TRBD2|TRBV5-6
CASFRAGGRVNEQFF
TGTGCCAGCTTCAGAGCGGGAGGGAGAGTCAATGAGCAGTTCTTC
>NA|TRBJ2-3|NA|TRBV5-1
CASSLWVRRPASLSTDTQYF
TGCGCCAGCAGCTTGTGGGTCCGTAGGCCAGCTTCTCTTAGCACAGATACGCAGTATTTT
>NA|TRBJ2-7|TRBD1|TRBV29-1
CSVGTGGFPHPYEQYF
TGCAGCGTTGGGACAGGGGGCTTCCCTCATCCCTACGAGCAGTACTTC
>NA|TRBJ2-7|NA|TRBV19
CASTEGSSPYEQYF
TGTGCCAGTACGGAAGGCAGTTCCCCCTACGAGCAGTACTTC
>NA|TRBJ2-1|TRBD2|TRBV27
CASHKAGGIPHNEQFF
TGTGCCAGCCACAAAGCGGGAGGCATACCCCACAATGAGCAGTTCTTC
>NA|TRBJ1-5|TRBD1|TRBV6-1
CAGADRGHNQPQHF
TGTGCCGGGGCGGACAGGGGGCATAATCAGCCCCAGCATTTT
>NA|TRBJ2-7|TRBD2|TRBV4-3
CASSQEPIAGGGEQYF
TGCGCCAGCAGCCAGGAACCCATAGCGGGAGGAGGGGAGCAGTACTTC